This T cell receptor (beta chain) was documented in a study of blood T cell repertoires in COVID-19. Only in-frame clones appear in the TCRdb table, and some are missing; sequencing was by immunoSEQ multiplex PCR. The sample has approximately 250,000 clones, 84% seen once. The CDR3 is 13 residues long. Trimming removed 3 bases at V and 9 bases at J, with 12 bases between. Germline V gene sequence: CDR1 SGHNT, CDR2 YENEEA. The TCR was taken from a human donor in a cohort sampled during active COVID-19. This rearrangement joins TRBV11-3 to TRBJ2-1; D gene uncertain. Sequencing was done on a sample of peripheral blood. The CDR3 region is CASSFASNGEQFF. The CDR3 DNA is TGTGCCAGCAGCTTCGCCTCCAACGGTGAGCAGTTCTTC.